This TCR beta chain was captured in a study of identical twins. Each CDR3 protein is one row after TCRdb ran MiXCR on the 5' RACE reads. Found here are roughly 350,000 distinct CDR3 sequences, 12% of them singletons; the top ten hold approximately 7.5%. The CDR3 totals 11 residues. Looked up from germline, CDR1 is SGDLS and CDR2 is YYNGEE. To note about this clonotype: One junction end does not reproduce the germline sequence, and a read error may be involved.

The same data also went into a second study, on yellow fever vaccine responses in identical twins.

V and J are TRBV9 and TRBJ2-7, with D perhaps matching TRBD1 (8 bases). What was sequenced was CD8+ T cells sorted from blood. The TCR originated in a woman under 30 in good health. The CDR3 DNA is TGTGCCAGCGGGGGGGACAGGAACGTCCACTTC. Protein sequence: CASGGDRNVHF.